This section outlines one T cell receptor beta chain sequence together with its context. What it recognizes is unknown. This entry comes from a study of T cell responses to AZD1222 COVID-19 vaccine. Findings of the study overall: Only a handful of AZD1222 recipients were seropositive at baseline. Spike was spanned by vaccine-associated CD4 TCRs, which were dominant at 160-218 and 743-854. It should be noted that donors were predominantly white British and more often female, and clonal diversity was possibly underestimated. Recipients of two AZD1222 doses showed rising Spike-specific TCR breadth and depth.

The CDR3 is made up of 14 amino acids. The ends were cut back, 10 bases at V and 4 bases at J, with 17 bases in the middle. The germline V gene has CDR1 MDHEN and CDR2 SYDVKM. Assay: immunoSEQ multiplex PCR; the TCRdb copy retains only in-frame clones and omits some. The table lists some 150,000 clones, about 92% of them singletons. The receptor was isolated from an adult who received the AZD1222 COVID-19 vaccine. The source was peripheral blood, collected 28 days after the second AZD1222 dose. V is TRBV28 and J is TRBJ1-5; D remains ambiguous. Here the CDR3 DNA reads TGTGCCACTAGCTCGCCGGGCCAGAATCAGCCCCAGCATTTT. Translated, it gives CATSSPGQNQPQHF.